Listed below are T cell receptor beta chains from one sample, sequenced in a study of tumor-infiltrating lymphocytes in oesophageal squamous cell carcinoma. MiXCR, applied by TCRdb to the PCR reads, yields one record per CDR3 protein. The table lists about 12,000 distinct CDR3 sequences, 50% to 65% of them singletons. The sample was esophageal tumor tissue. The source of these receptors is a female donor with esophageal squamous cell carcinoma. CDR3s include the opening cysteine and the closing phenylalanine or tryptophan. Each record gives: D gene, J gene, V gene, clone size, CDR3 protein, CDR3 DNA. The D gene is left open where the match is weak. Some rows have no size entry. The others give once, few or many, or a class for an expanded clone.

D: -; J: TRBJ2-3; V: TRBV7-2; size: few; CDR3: CASSSDSSTDTQYF; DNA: TGTGCCAGCAGCTCGGACTCGAGCACAGATACGCAGTATTTT
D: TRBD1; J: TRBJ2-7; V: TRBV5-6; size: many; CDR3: CASSPGTGKMDEQYF; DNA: TGTGCCAGCAGCCCAGGGACAGGGAAGATGGACGAGCAGTACTTC
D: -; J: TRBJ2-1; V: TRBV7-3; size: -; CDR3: CASSRGARREQFF; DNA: TGTGCCAGCAGCCGCGGGGCGCGTCGGGAGCAGTTCTTC
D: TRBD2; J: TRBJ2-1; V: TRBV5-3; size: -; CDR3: CASSFLSTSGSGNEQFF; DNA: TGTGCCAGCAGCTTCCTTTCGACTAGCGGGAGCGGCAATGAGCAGTTCTTC
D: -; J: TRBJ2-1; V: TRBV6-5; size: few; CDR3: CASSYSFAPGGNEQFF; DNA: TGTGCCAGCAGTTACTCCTTCGCCCCAGGGGGGAATGAGCAGTTCTTC
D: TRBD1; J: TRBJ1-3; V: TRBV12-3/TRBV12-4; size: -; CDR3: CASRPTGTGNTIYF; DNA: TGTGCCAGCAGGCCGACAGGGACCGGAAACACCATATATTTT
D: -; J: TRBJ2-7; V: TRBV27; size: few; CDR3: CASSWGGGASYEQYF; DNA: TGTGCCAGCAGTTGGGGGGGCGGGGCCTCCTACGAGCAGTACTTC
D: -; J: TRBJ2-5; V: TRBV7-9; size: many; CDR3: CASSAQTNAETQYF; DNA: TGTGCCAGCAGCGCCCAAACGAATGCGGAGACCCAGTACTTC
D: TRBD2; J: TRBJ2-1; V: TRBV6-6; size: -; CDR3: CASSFGSGKYNEQFF; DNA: TGTGCCAGCAGTTTCGGGAGCGGGAAGTACAATGAGCAGTTCTTC
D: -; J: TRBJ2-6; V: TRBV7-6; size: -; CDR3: CASSQGIGTGANVLTF; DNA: TGTGCCAGCAGCCAGGGGATCGGGACTGGGGCCAACGTCCTGACTTTC
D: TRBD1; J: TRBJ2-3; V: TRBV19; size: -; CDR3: CASSGGTGSTDTQYF; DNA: TGTGCCAGTAGTGGGGGGACAGGGAGCACAGATACGCAGTATTTT
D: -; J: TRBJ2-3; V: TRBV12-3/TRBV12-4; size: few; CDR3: CASSLGGSGDTQYF; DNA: TGTGCCAGCAGTTTAGGGGGCTCGGGAGATACGCAGTATTTT
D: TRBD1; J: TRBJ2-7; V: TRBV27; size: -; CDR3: CATSSGTVTYEQYF; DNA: TGTGCCACCTCCTCCGGGACAGTCACCTACGAGCAGTACTTC
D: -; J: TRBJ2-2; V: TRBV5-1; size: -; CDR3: CASSLREWDTGELFF; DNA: TGCGCCAGCAGCTTACGGGAGTGGGACACCGGGGAGCTGTTTTTT
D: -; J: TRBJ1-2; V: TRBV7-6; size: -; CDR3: CASSLSGHELYGYTF; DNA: TGTGCCAGCAGCTTGTCGGGACATGAACTCTATGGCTACACCTTC
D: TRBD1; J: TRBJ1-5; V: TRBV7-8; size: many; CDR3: CASSSFDRGTGQPQHF; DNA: TGTGCCAGCAGCTCATTCGACAGGGGTACGGGTCAGCCCCAGCATTTT
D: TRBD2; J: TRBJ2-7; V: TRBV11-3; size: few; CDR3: CASSSRAGVEQYF; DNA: TGTGCCAGCAGCTCAAGGGCGGGGGTCGAGCAGTACTTC
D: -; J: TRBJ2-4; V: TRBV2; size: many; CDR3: CASSDRGPGEPKNIQYF; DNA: TGTGCCAGCAGTGATCGGGGACCGGGGGAGCCCAAAAACATTCAGTACTTC
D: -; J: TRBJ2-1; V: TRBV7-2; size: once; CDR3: CASSFKLHNEQFF; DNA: TGTGCCAGCAGCTTTAAGCTACACAATGAGCAGTTCTTC
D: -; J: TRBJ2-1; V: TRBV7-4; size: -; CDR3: CASSFRLVEDNEQFF; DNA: TGTGCCAGCAGCTTTCGACTAGTAGAGGACAATGAGCAGTTCTTC
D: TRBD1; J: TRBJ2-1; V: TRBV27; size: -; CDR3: CASSRGTGGYNEQFF; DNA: TGTGCCAGCAGTAGAGGGACAGGGGGGTACAATGAGCAGTTCTTC
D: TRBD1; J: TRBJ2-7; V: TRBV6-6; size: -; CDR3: CASSLRTGSSYEQYF; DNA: TGTGCCAGCAGTTTGAGGACAGGGAGCTCCTACGAGCAGTACTTC
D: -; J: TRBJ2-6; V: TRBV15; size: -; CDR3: CATSKDGSGANVLTF; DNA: TGTGCCACCAGCAAAGACGGCTCTGGGGCCAACGTCCTGACTTTC